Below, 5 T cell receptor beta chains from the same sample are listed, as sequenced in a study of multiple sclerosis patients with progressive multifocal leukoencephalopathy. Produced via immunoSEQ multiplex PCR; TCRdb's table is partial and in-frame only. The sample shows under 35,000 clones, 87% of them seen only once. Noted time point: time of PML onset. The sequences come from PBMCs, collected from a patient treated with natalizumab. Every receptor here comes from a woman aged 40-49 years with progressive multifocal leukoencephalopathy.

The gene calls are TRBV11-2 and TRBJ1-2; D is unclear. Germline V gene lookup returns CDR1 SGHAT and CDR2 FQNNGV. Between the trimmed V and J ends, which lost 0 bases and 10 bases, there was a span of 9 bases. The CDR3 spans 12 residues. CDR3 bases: TGTGCCAGCAGCTTAGATCCCAGAGACTACACCTTC. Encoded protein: CASSLDPRDYTF.

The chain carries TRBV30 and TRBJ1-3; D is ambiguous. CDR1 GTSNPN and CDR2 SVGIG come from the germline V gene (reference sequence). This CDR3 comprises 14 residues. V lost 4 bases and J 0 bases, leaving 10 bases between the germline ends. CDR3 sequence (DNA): TGTGCCTGGAACGGTGAATTCTCTGGAAACACCATATATTTT. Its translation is CAWNGEFSGNTIYF. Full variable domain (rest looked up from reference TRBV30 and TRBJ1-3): SQTIHQWPATLVQPVGSPLSLECTVEGTSNPNLYWYRQAAGRGLQLLFYSVGIGQISSEVPQNLSASRPQDRQFILSSKKLLLSDSGFYLCAWNGEFSGNTIYFGEGSWLTVV.

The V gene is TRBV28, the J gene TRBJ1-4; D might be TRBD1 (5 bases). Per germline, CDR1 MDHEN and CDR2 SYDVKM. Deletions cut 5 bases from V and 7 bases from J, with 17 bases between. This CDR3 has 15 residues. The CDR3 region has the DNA TGTGCCAGCAGTGAGGGTTCGGGGACGGGTGAAAAACTGTTTTTT. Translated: CASSEGSGTGEKLFF.

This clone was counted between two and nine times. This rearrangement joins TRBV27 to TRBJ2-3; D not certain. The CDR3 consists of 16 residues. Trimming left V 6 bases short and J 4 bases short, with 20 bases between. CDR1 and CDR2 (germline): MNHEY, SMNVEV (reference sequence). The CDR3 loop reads CASRIRPTSSPDTQYF. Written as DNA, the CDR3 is TGTGCCAGCAGGATTAGACCCACCTCGTCCCCAGATACGCAGTATTTT.

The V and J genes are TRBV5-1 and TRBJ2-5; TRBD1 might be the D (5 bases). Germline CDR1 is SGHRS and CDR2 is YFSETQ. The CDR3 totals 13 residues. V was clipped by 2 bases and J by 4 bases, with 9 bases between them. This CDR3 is CASSLQVGETQYF. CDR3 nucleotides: TGCGCCAGCAGCTTACAGGTAGGAGAGACCCAGTACTTC.